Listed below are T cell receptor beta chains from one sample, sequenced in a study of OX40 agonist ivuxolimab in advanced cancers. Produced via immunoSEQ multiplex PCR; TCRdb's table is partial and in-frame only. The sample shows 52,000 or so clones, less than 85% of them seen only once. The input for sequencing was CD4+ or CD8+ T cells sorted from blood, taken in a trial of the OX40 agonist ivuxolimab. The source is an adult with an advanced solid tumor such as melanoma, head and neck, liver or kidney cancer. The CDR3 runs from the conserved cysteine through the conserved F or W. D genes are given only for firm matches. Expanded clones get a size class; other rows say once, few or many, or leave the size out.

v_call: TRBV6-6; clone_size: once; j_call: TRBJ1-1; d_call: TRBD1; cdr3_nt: TGTGCCAGCAGTCCTCTACCCGACAGGGGTGTCGCTGAAGCTTTCTTT; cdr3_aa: CASSPLPDRGVAEAFF
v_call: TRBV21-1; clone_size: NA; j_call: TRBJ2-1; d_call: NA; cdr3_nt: TGTGCCAGCAGCAAAACTAGCGGGGAACCGAGCTCCTACAATGAGCAGTTCTTC; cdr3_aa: CASSKTSGEPSSYNEQFF
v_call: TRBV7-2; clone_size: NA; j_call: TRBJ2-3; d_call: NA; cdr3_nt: TGTGCCAGCAGCCTTGTCGCGGGAAGTCTCTCAGATACGCAGTATTTT; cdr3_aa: CASSLVAGSLSDTQYF
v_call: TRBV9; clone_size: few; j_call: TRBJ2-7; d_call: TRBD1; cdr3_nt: TGTGCCAGCAGCGTAGACGTCGGGACAGGGCTTCACGAGCAGTACTTC; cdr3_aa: CASSVDVGTGLHEQYF
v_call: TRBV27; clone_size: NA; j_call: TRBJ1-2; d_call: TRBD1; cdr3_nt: TGTGCCAGCAGTTTATCGAGCAGGGGGGTATATGGCTACACCTTC; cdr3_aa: CASSLSSRGVYGYTF
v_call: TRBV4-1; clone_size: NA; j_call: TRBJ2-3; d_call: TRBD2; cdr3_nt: TGCGCCAGCAGCCAAGTCGTTGCGGGAGGGTCTGCAGATACGCAGTATTTT; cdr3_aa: CASSQVVAGGSADTQYF
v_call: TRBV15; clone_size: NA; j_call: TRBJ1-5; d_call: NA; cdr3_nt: TGTGCCACCAGCAGAGAGAGAGGGGACTATAGCAATCAGCCCCAGCATTTT; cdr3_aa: CATSRERGDYSNQPQHF
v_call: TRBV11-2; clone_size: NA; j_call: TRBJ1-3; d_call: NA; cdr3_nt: TGTGCCAGCAGCTTAGATAGGAGTAACACCATATATTTT; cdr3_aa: CASSLDRSNTIYF
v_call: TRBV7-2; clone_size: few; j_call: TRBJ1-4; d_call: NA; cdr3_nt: TGTGCCAGCAGCTTAAACCCCAGTAATGAAAAACTGTTTTTT; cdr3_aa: CASSLNPSNEKLFF
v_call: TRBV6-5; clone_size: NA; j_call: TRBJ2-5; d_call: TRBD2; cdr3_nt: TGTGCCAGCAGTTTTAGCGGGAGGGGAGAGACCCAGTACTTC; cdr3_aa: CASSFSGRGETQYF
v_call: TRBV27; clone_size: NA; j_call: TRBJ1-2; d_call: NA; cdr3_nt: TGTGCCAGCAGTTTCCGGGGGGCCTCTGGCTACACCTTC; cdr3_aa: CASSFRGASGYTF
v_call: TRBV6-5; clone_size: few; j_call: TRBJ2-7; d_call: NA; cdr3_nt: TGTGCCAGCAGTTTGAGGGAACGGCGCGAGCAGTACTTC; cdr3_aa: CASSLRERREQYF
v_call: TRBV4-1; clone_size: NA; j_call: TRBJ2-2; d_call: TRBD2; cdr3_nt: TGCGCCAGCAGCCAAGACACTGTCTCTAGCGGGAGAACCGGGGAGCTGTTTTTT; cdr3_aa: CASSQDTVSSGRTGELFF
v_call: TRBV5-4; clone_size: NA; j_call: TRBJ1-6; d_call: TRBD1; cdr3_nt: TGTGCCAGCAGCCAGGGACAGGAAATATCCTATAATTCACCCCTCCACTTT; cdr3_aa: CASSQGQEISYNSPLHF
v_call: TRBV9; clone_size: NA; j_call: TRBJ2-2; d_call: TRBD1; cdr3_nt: TGTGCCAGCAGCAGACAGGGGACCGGGGAGCTGTTTTTT; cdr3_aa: CASSRQGTGELFF
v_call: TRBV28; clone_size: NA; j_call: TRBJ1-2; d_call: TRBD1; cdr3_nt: TGTGCCAGCAGTTTCTTCACTACAGGGGGAGGAGGCTACACCTTC; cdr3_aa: CASSFFTTGGGGYTF
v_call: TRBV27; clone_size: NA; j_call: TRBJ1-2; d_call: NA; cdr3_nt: TGTGCCAGCAGAGGGGCTTCGGGGGGCTACACCTTC; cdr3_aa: CASRGASGGYTF
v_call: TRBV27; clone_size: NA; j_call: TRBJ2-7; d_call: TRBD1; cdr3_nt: TGTGCCAGCAGACCCCTCAGACAGGGAAGGGACGAGCAGTACTTC; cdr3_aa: CASRPLRQGRDEQYF
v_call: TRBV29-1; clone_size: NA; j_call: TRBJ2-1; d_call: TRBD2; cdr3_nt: TGCAGCGGGATTTGGTCGGGGGGGACGAATGAGCAGTTCTTC; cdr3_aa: CSGIWSGGTNEQFF
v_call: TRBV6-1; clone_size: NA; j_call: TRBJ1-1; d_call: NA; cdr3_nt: TGTGCCAGCAGACTACAGACGAACACTGAAGCTTTCTTT; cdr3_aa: CASRLQTNTEAFF
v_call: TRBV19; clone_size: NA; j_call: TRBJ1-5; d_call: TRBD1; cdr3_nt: TGTGCCAGTAGGCCCTTCCAGGGGGGGCTAAGACAGCCCCAGCATTTT; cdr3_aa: CASRPFQGGLRQPQHF
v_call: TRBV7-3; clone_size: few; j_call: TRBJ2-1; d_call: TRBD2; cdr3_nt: TGTGCCAGCAGTGTCGGACTAGCGGGAGGGAATGAGCAGTTCTTC; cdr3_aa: CASSVGLAGGNEQFF
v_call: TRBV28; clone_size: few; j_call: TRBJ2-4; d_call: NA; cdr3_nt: TGTGCCAGCAGTGGATACGGGTCGGTAAACATTCAGTACTTC; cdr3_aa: CASSGYGSVNIQYF
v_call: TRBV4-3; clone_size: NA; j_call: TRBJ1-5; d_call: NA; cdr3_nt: TGCGCCAGCAGCCAAGATACCCGCAATCAGCCCCAGCATTTT; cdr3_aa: CASSQDTRNQPQHF
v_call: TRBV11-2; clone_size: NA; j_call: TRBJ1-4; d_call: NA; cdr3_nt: TGTGCCAGCAGCTTAGATAGGACGCCTTGTTCTTTGTTTTTT; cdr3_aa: CASSLDRTPCSLFF
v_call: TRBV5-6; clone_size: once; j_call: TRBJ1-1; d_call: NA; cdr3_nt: TGTGCCAGCAGCTTATTAGGCAGGGGCGGGACTGAAGCTTTCTTT; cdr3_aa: CASSLLGRGGTEAFF
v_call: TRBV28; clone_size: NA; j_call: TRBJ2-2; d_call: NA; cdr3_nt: TGTGCCAGTTTACTCTCAGGAGCGAACACCGGGGAGCTGTTTTTT; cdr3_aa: CASLLSGANTGELFF
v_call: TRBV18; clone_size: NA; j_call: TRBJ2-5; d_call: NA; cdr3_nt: TGTGCCAGCTCACCCGTAGGATCCCTTCTATCCGAGACCCAGTACTTC; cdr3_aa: CASSPVGSLLSETQYF
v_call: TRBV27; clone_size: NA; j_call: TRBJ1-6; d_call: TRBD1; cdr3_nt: TGTGCCAGCAGTCCACCGACAGGGAGCTCCTATAATTCACCCCTCCACTTT; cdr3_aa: CASSPPTGSSYNSPLHF
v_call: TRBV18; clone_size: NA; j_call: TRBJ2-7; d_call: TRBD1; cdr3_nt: TGTGCCAGCTCACCTCCCCCAGGGGGCCATTCCTACGAGCAGTACTTC; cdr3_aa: CASSPPPGGHSYEQYF
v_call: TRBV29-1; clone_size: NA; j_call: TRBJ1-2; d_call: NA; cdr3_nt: TGCAGCGTTGCGGTCCGGAACGACTATGGCTACACCTTC; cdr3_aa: CSVAVRNDYGYTF
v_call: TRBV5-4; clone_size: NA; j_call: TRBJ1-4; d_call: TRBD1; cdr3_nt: TGTGCCAGCAGCCCCAGCCCGGGACAGGGTTGGGAAAAACTGTTTTTT; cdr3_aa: CASSPSPGQGWEKLFF
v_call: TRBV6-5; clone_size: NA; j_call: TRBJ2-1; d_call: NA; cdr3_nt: TGTGCCAGCAGACCCGGGCTAGCGAATGAGCAGTTCTTC; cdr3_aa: CASRPGLANEQFF
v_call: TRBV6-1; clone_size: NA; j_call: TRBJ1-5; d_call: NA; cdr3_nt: TGTGCCAGCAGTGTCTTAGAGGGGCAGCCCCAGCATTTT; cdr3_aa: CASSVLEGQPQHF
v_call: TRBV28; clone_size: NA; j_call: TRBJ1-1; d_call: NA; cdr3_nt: TGTGCCAGCAGTTCCCGACGGAGGGGAGTCGCTGAAGCTTTCTTT; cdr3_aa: CASSSRRRGVAEAFF
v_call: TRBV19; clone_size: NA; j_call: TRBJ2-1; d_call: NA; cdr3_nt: TGTGCCAGTACCGGGGGCCCAAATCCAATTTACAATGAGCAGTTCTTC; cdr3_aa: CASTGGPNPIYNEQFF
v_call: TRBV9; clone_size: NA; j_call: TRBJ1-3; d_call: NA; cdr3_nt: TGTGCCAGCAGCGTAGCTACGGGGGGGGGTTTCTCTGGAAACACCATATATTTT; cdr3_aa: CASSVATGGGFSGNTIYF
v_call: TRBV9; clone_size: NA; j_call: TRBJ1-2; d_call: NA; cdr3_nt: TGTGCCAGCAGCCGGAGGGAGGACTATGGCTACACCTTC; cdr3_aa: CASSRREDYGYTF
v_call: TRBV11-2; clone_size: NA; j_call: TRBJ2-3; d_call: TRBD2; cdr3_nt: TGTGCCAGCAGCCTTCGACTAGCGGGAGGCGGCACAGATACGCAGTATTTT; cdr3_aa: CASSLRLAGGGTDTQYF
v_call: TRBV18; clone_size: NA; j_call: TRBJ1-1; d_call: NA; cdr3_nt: TGTGCCAGCTCTTATGCCCAGGGAGAAGTGTCTGAAGCTTTCTTT; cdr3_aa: CASSYAQGEVSEAFF
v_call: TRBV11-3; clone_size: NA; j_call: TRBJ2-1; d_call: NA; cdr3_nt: TGTGCCAGCAGCCAGACAGGCAACTCCTACAATGAGCAGTTCTTC; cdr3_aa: CASSQTGNSYNEQFF
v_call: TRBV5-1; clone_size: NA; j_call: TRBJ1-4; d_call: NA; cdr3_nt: TGCGCCAGCAGCTTGGTAGGGGCGGATGAAAAACTGTTTTTT; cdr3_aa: CASSLVGADEKLFF
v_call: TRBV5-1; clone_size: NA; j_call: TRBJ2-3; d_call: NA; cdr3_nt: TGCGCCAGCAGCTTGGGGTCAGATACGCAGTATTTT; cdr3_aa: CASSLGSDTQYF
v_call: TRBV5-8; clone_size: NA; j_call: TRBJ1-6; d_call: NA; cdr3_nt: TGTGCCAGCAGCTTTCTGGGGGCAAATTCACCCCTCCACTTT; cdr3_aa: CASSFLGANSPLHF
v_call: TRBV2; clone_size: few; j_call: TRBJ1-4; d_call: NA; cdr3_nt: TGTGCCAGCAGTGAAGACCGACGGGAAAAACTGTTTTTT; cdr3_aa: CASSEDRREKLFF
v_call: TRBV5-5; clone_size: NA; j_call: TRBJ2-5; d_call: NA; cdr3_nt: TGTGCCAGCAGCACAGGGCAAGAGACCCAGTACTTC; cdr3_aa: CASSTGQETQYF
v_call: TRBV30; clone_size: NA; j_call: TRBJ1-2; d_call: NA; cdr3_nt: TGTGCCTGGAGTGTACGTCTGCAGGGAGCTCGGAATGGCTACACCTTC; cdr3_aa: CAWSVRLQGARNGYTF
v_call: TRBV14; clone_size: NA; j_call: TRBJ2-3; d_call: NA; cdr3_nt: TGTGCCAGCAGCCTTACAGATACGCAGTATTTT; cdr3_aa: CASSLTDTQYF
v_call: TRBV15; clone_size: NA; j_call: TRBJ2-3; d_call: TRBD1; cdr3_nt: TGTGCCACCAGTAGGGACAGGGGGCGAGATACGCAGTATTTT; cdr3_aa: CATSRDRGRDTQYF
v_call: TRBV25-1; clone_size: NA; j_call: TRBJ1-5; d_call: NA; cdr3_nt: TGTGCCAGCAGTGAAAAGGTGGGGCAGCTTTCCAATCAGCCCCAGCATTTT; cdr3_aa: CASSEKVGQLSNQPQHF
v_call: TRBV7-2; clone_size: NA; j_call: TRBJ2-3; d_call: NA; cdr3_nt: TGTGCCCAGGGGAAGGCAGATACGCAGTATTTT; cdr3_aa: CAQGKADTQYF
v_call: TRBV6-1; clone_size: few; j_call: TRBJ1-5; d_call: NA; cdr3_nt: TGTGCCAGCGGGAGGACGATTCGGTCCGTTCAGCCCCAGCATTTT; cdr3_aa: CASGRTIRSVQPQHF
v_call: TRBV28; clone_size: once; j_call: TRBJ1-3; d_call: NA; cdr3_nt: TGTGCCAGCAGGCAGGGGTCAGGAAACACCATATATTTT; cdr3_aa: CASRQGSGNTIYF
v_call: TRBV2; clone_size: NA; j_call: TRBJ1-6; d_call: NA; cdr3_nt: TGTGCCAGCAGTGAATACAGAAGCAATTCACCCCTCCACTTT; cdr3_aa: CASSEYRSNSPLHF
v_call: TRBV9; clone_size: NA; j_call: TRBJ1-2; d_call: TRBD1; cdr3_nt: TGTGCCAGCAGCGCGTTTCCGACAGGGGGCGATGGCTACACCTTC; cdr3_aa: CASSAFPTGGDGYTF